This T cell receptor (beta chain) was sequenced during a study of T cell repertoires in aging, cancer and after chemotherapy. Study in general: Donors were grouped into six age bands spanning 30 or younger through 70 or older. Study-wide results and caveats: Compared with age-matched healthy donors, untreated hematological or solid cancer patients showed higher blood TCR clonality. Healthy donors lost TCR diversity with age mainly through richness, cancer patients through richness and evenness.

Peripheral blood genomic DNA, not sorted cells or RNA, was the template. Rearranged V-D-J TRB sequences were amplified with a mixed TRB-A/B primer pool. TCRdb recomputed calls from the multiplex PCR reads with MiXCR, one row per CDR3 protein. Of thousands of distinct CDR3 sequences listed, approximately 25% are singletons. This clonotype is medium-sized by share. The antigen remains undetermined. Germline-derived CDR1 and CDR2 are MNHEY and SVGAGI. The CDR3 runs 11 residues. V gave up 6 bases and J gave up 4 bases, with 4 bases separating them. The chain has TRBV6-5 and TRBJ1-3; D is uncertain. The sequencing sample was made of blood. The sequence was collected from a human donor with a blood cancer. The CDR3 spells CASREGNTIYF. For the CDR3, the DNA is TGTGCCAGCAGGGAGGGAAACACCATATATTTT.